A selection of T cell receptor beta chains follows, all from one sample in a study of T cells in Graves' hyperthyroidism and ophthalmopathy. TCRdb reanalysed the multiplex PCR reads using MiXCR and keeps one entry per CDR3 protein. The table includes 300,000 to 450,000 distinct CDR3 sequences, under 15% detected once. The sequenced sample consisted of blood. These TCRs come from a woman aged 30 to 39 with Graves' hyperthyroidism. CDR3s include the opening cysteine and the closing phenylalanine or tryptophan. Fields, in order: D gene, V gene, clone size, J gene, CDR3 DNA, CDR3 protein. The D gene is left open where the match is weak. The listing skips clone size in some rows; elsewhere it reads once, few, many or a size class.

.	TRBV5-1	.	TRBJ2-7	TGCGCCAGCAGCTTGGCCCAGACAGGATCTTCGGGGGAGCAGTACTTC	CASSLAQTGSSGEQYF
TRBD2	TRBV11-1	many	TRBJ2-5	TGTGCCAGCAGCCCGAGGACTAGCGGGATGCCTGGAGAGACCCAGTACTTC	CASSPRTSGMPGETQYF
.	TRBV7-2	many	TRBJ1-5	TGTGCCAGCAGCTTAGACCGCGGATGGTATGACAATCAGCCCCAGCATTTT	CASSLDRGWYDNQPQHF
TRBD2	TRBV10-3	few	TRBJ2-1	TGTGCCATCACGAGGAAAAGCGGGAGCTCCTACAATGAGCAGTTCTTC	CAITRKSGSSYNEQFF
.	TRBV20-1	.	TRBJ1-1	TGCAGTGCTAGAGATGTTGGCGGGAGGACGGCTTTCTTT	CSARDVGGRTAFF
.	TRBV5-5	many	TRBJ2-7	TGTGCCAGCAGCTCATTTGACGGAACCTACGAGCAGTACTTC	CASSSFDGTYEQYF
TRBD2	TRBV20-1	few	TRBJ2-1	TGCAGTGCAGCGGCTAGCGGGACCAATGAGCAGTTCTTC	CSAAASGTNEQFF
TRBD1	TRBV12-3/TRBV12-4	many	TRBJ1-5	TGTGCCAGCAGTTCTCGACAGGGAGTTGAGGTGGACAATCAGCCCCAGCATTTT	CASSSRQGVEVDNQPQHF
TRBD2	TRBV20-1	few	TRBJ2-2	TGCAGTGCTATCCCTGGACTAGCGGCGGACACCGGGGAGCTGTTTTTT	CSAIPGLAADTGELFF
.	TRBV14	.	TRBJ2-1	TGTGCCAGCAGCCCCTGGGACACCTTATTTTACAATGAGCAGTTCTTC	CASSPWDTLFYNEQFF
.	TRBV3-1	few	TRBJ1-4	TGTGCCAGCAGCCTCTCAATGGGGGCGACTAATGAAAAACTGTTTTTT	CASSLSMGATNEKLFF
TRBD2	TRBV6-2/TRBV6-3	.	TRBJ2-2	TGTGCCAGCAGTTACTCGATGGCGGGAGGTCGTAGCACCGGGGAGCTGTTTTTT	CASSYSMAGGRSTGELFF
.	TRBV3-1	many	TRBJ1-1	TGTGCCAGCAGCCAAGGGGAAGGGGCTGAAGCTTTCTTT	CASSQGEGAEAFF
TRBD1	TRBV3-1	many	TRBJ2-7	TGTGCCAGCAGCCCGACAGGGTTGGACGAGCAGTACTTC	CASSPTGLDEQYF
.	TRBV19	.	TRBJ2-1	TGTGCCAGTAGTATCGGGGAGTTACCGAATGAGCAGTTCTTC	CASSIGELPNEQFF
.	TRBV10-3	.	TRBJ2-6	TGTGCCATCAGTGACCGGGCCGCGAACTTTGGGGCCAACGTCCTGACTTTC	CAISDRAANFGANVLTF
TRBD1	TRBV3-1	.	TRBJ2-3	TGTGCCAGCAGCCAAGATGGGGACAGGGACACAGATACGCAGTATTTT	CASSQDGDRDTDTQYF
.	TRBV20-1	.	TRBJ2-4	TGCAGTGCTAGAGTTAGCGGAGGTCGTAAAAACATTCAGTACTTC	CSARVSGGRKNIQYF
TRBD2	TRBV7-9	many	TRBJ2-3	TGTGCCAGCAGTGATAGTACTAGCGGGAGCCACGCAGATACGCAGTATTTT	CASSDSTSGSHADTQYF
TRBD1	TRBV6-5	.	TRBJ2-4	TGTGCCAGCAGTTACTCGACAGGGGGAAACATTCAGTACTTC	CASSYSTGGNIQYF
TRBD1	TRBV10-1	many	TRBJ1-6	TGCGCCAGCAGTGAGTCGAGGGGACAGGGGTCACCCCTCCACTTT	CASSESRGQGSPLHF
.	TRBV7-9	.	TRBJ2-2	TGTGCCAGCAGCTCTCGGGTCGGGGAGCTGTTTTTT	CASSSRVGELFF
.	TRBV5-1	many	TRBJ1-1	TGCGCCAGCAGCTTGGGGGCCGGTACTGAAGCTTTCTTT	CASSLGAGTEAFF
TRBD2	TRBV4-1	few	TRBJ2-1	TGCGCCAGCAGCCAGGCCGGGACTAGCGCTACCAATGAGCAGTTCTTC	CASSQAGTSATNEQFF
TRBD2	TRBV24-1	few	TRBJ2-1	TGTGCCACCAGTGATCCCCGGACTAGCGGGAGGATCTATGAGCAGTTCTTC	CATSDPRTSGRIYEQFF
TRBD2	TRBV5-1	.	TRBJ2-2	TGCGCCAGCAGCTTGGCCTATGGACTAGCGGAGAACACCGGGGAGCTGTTTTTT	CASSLAYGLAENTGELFF
TRBD2	TRBV20-1	many	TRBJ2-2	TGCAGTGCTAGAGAGGCTAGCGGGCTTCCCACCGGGGAGCTGTTTTTT	CSAREASGLPTGELFF
.	TRBV7-6	many	TRBJ2-7	TGTGCCAGCAGCCGGACCGGGAGCTCCTACGAGCAGTACTTC	CASSRTGSSYEQYF
.	TRBV18	many	TRBJ1-1	TGTGCCAGCTCACCACCCTTGCCGGACACTGAAGCTTTCTTT	CASSPPLPDTEAFF
.	TRBV11-2	many	TRBJ1-1	TGTGCCAGCAGCCAAGGAACGGGCGGTGAAGCTTTCTTT	CASSQGTGGEAFF
TRBD1	TRBV2	many	TRBJ2-2	TGTGCCAGCAGAGACACCACAGGGGACGGCGCGTTCACCGGGGAGCTGTTTTTT	CASRDTTGDGAFTGELFF
.	TRBV5-1	few	TRBJ2-3	TGCGCCAGCAGCTTGGGTGCTAGGGAAGATACGCAGTATTTT	CASSLGAREDTQYF
TRBD2	TRBV3-1	once	TRBJ2-2	TGTGCCAGCAGTCACCGGAGGACTAGCGGGACGAACACCGGGGAGCTGTTTTTT	CASSHRRTSGTNTGELFF
.	TRBV5-1	many	TRBJ2-3	TGCGCCAGCAGAGAAGGCATCGCAGATACGCAGTATTTT	CASREGIADTQYF
TRBD2	TRBV7-8	many	TRBJ2-3	TGTGCCAGCAGCTTCACAGGAGCGGGGAAGGATACGCAGTATTTT	CASSFTGAGKDTQYF
.	TRBV30	few	TRBJ2-7	TGTGCCTGGAGTGACGAGCGCCCCTACGAGCAGTACTTC	CAWSDERPYEQYF
TRBD2	TRBV20-1	many	TRBJ2-5	TGCAGTGCTAGTATACCGGGACTAGCGGGAGAGACCCAGTACTTC	CSASIPGLAGETQYF
.	TRBV27	few	TRBJ2-5	TGTGCCAGCAGTTTCCCCCGTGAGACCCAGTACTTC	CASSFPRETQYF
.	TRBV24-1	.	TRBJ2-1	TGTGCCACCCAGACAGAGTACAATGAGCAGTTCTTC	CATQTEYNEQFF
.	TRBV24-1	few	TRBJ1-5	TGTGCCACCAGTGAAGAGTTTAGCAATCAGCCCCAGCATTTT	CATSEEFSNQPQHF
TRBD1	TRBV5-6	few	TRBJ1-2	TGTGCCAGCATCGGGACAGTCCAGTTAGCTAACTATGGCTACACCTTC	CASIGTVQLANYGYTF
TRBD2	TRBV12-3/TRBV12-4	.	TRBJ2-1	TGTGCCAGCAGTATAGTCTTTGCGGGAGGTTACAATGAGCAATTCTTC	CASSIVFAGGYNEQFF
.	TRBV5-1	.	TRBJ2-7	TGCGCCAGCAGCTTGATCCAGGGGGGGCTCGAGCAGTACTTC	CASSLIQGGLEQYF
.	TRBV28	many	TRBJ2-1	TGTGCCAGCAGTGAGACTGGAGACAATGAGCAGTTCTTC	CASSETGDNEQFF
.	TRBV6-1	.	TRBJ1-6	TGTGCCAGCAGAGATCGAGGACGGAATAATTCACCCCTCCACTTT	CASRDRGRNNSPLHF
.	TRBV7-2	few	TRBJ1-1	TGTGCCAGCAGGACCCGAGGAACCGACCGAGCTTTCTTT	CASRTRGTDRAFF
TRBD1	TRBV28	many	TRBJ2-7	TGTGCCAGCAGTCCAGGACAGGTGGCCCCCTACGAGCAGTACTTC	CASSPGQVAPYEQYF
.	TRBV7-9	.	TRBJ2-1	TGTGCCAGCAGCTTACTCCCGGGATCTAATTTCTTC	CASSLLPGSNFF
.	TRBV3-1	many	TRBJ2-7	TGTGCCAGCAGCCAAGGGCCCAGCGGAACCTACGAGCAGTACTTC	CASSQGPSGTYEQYF
.	TRBV5-1	.	TRBJ2-3	TGCGCCAGCAGAGTTTCCGGTAATACGGCTGATACGCAGTATTTT	CASRVSGNTADTQYF
TRBD1	TRBV6-1	.	TRBJ1-2	TGTGCCAGCAGCCCCGCAGGGGGCTGGAGCTACACCTTC	CASSPAGGWSYTF
TRBD2	TRBV20-1	many	TRBJ2-3	TGCAGTGCTTATAGCGGGACGAACACAGATACGCAGTATTTT	CSAYSGTNTDTQYF
TRBD2	TRBV5-1	.	TRBJ2-7	TGCGCCAGCAGCTTAGGACTAGCGGACTCAAGCTACGAGCAGTACTTC	CASSLGLADSSYEQYF